The entry that follows covers one T cell receptor beta chain sequence. Its target is not known. The sample comes from a study of siplizumab effects on memory and regulatory T cells. Whole-study results and caveats: The apparent diversity of naive T cells exceeded that of memory cells, and naive T cells seemed to make a major contribution to the alloresponse.

Sequencing was performed with immunoSEQ multiplex PCR; in TCRdb, only in-frame clones are kept and a portion is missing. The sample yields some 15,000 clones, 49% seen once. Coculture of the mixed lymphocyte reaction cells took place at 37 degrees C and lasted six to seven days. Responder PBMCs were stained with CFSE, stimulator PBMCs were tagged with Violet Dye, and the populations were combined 1:1. Germline CDR1 and CDR2: GTSNPN and SVGIG (reference sequence). The CDR3 is made up of 14 amino acids. Deletions cut 3 bases from V and 0 bases from J, with 10 bases between. This TCR was sampled from a human donor in good health; the cells came from an allogeneic mixed lymphocyte reaction. The chain carries TRBV30 and TRBJ2-3, with a tentative D call TRBD1 (7 bases). The material sequenced was CFSE-low (dividing) CD4+ T cells sorted from an allogeneic mixed lymphocyte reaction. The CDR3: CAWRQGTSTDTQYF. The CDR3 DNA is TGTGCCTGGAGACAGGGGACTAGCACAGATACGCAGTATTTT.